This entry describes one TCR beta chain. Antigen specificity is unknown. V was trimmed by 1 base and J by 4 bases, leaving 11 bases between them. CDR3 length equals 14 residues. In germline, CDR1 is GTSNPN, CDR2 SVGIG (reference sequence). Time point defined: week 47, end of study. Alongside topical imiquimod, each dose of vaccine comprised 300 ug of mutant IDH1 20-mer peptide. Here immunoSEQ multiplex PCR was the method, and the copy in TCRdb shows in-frame clones only, minus some. In the table there are tens of thousands of clones, 80% to 85% of which are singletons. The data were taken from a study of a mutant IDH1 vaccine in newly diagnosed glioma. Study background: Treated patients showed a male proportion of approximately 62%, a female proportion of approximately 40%, and a mean age of around 39 years. Every participant had undergone radiotherapy, temozolomide, or both before, and most underwent both.

Sample: PBMCs, taken from a glioma patient whose treatment included an IDH1 peptide vaccine. The receptor's source is a woman between 45 and 60 years old with glioma. The chain is built from TRBV30 and TRBJ1-5; D is unclear. CDR3 residues: CAWSAELRNQPQHF. The CDR3 DNA sequence: TGTGCCTGGAGTGCGGAATTAAGGAATCAGCCCCAGCATTTT. The whole variable domain, remainder taken from reference TRBV30 and TRBJ1-5, is SQTIHQWPATLVQPVGSPLSLECTVEGTSNPNLYWYRQAAGRGLQLLFYSVGIGQISSEVPQNLSASRPQDRQFILSSKKLLLSDSGFYLCAWSAELRNQPQHFGDGTRLSIL.